This entry lists 32 T cell receptor beta chains sequenced from one sample in a study of blood T cell repertoires in COVID-19 (dated by TCRdb to about 2020). Library preparation used the immunoSEQ multiplex PCR assay. Sourced from immuneACCESS, this table was stored by TCRdb with only in-frame sequences that have V and J called. A share of the clones is absent; for the studies checked, an unresolved V gene accounts for under half, and the remainder has no known explanation. The table for this sample lists approximately 76,000 clones; roughly 87% of them were counted only once. 6.5% to 8.5% of the sample goes to the ten largest clones. Sequencing was performed on peripheral blood. The receptors shown here come from a man aged 30-40 years with acute or convalescent COVID-19.

The chain combines TRBV5-8 with TRBJ2-1; tentative D call: TRBD1 (6 bases). V lost 2 bases, J lost 4 bases, and 7 bases lay in between. Germline V gives CDR1 SGHTS, CDR2 YDEGEE. The CDR3 spans 13 residues. The CDR3 protein is CASSFTGYNEQFF. CDR3 bases: TGTGCCAGCAGCTTCACAGGGTACAATGAGCAGTTCTTC. Looking up the rest from reference TRBV5-8 and TRBJ2-1 gives the full variable domain: EAGVTQSPTHLIKTRGQQATLRCSPISGHTSVYWYQQALGLGLQFLLWYDEGEERNRGNFPPRFSGRQFPNYSSELNVNALELEDSALYLCASSFTGYNEQFFGPGTRLTVL.

The chain recombines TRBV12-3 or TRBV12-4 with TRBJ1-1; unclear D gene. V shed 3 bases and J shed 3 bases, with 2 bases lying between them. The CDR3 runs 11 residues. CDR3 DNA: TGTGCCAGCAGTTTCTACACTGAAGCTTTCTTT. It encodes CASSFYTEAFF.

The gene calls are TRBV3-1 (or the pseudogene TRBV3-2) and TRBJ2-7, with D perhaps TRBD2 (5 bases). The CDR3 is made up of 16 amino acids. The germline CDR1 and CDR2 sequences are LGHDT and YNNKEL (reference sequence). V was cut by 5 bases and J by 5 bases, with 22 bases left in between. The CDR3 region has the DNA TGTGCCAGCAGCGCTCGTTCGGGGTCCCAACGCCACGAGCAGTACTTC. Amino acid sequence: CASSARSGSQRHEQYF.

This clone was detected only once. The V and J genes are TRBV12-3 or TRBV12-4 and TRBJ1-3; D gene ambiguous. The length of the CDR3 is 13 residues. V gave up 2 bases and J gave up 7 bases, with 9 bases separating them. The CDR3 sequence is CASSLNPGNTIYF. CDR3 nucleotides: TGTGCCAGCAGTTTAAACCCCGGTAACACCATATATTTT.

This CDR3 is CAFQGENNEQFF. The CDR3 nucleotides read TGTGCCTTTCAGGGGGAGAACAATGAGCAGTTCTTC. The rearrangement links TRBV30 to TRBJ2-1, with 7 bases lining up with TRBD1. The CDR3 spans 12 residues. The trim removed 7 bases at V and 5 bases at J, leaving 5 bases unmatched. CDR1 and CDR2 from the germline V gene are GTSNPN and SVGIG (reference sequence).

The chain carries TRBV15 and TRBJ1-5; D unresolved. V lost 6 bases and J 4 bases, leaving 7 bases between the germline ends. The germline gives CDR1 LNHNV, CDR2 YYDKDF (reference sequence). CDR3 length equals 12 residues. The CDR3 DNA sequence: TGTGCCACCAGTCCGTTAAATCAGCCCCAGCATTTT. Protein sequence: CATSPLNQPQHF.

The genes are TRBV9 and TRBJ2-1; 9 bases align to TRBD2. The CDR3 totals 14 residues. V dropped 2 bases and J dropped 4; count of bases not matched to a gene: 1. The germline V gene encodes CDR1 SGDLS and CDR2 YYNGEE. Written as DNA, the CDR3 is TGTGCCAGCAGCGTTAGCGGGAGTTACAATGAGCAGTTCTTC. Residues: CASSVSGSYNEQFF.

The rearrangement uses TRBV29-1 and TRBJ2-3; D gene unclear. The V end was cut by 2 bases, the J end by 2 bases, with 5 bases between. Germline V gives CDR1 SQVTM, CDR2 ANQGSEA. The CDR3 length is 12 residues. CDR3 protein: CSVELDTDTQYF. DNA for the CDR3: TGCAGCGTTGAATTAGACACAGATACGCAGTATTTT.

The gene calls are TRBV5-6 and TRBJ2-3; 8 nucleotides agree with TRBD2. The CDR3 runs to 17 residues. The V segment lost 4 bases and the J segment 2 bases; nucleotides outside the gene matches: 12. The germline V gene encodes CDR1 SGHDT and CDR2 YYEEEE. The CDR3 sequence is CASSNGGGTRYTDTQYF. For the CDR3, the DNA is TGTGCCAGCAGCAACGGTGGTGGGACTAGATACACAGATACGCAGTATTTT.

V usage is TRBV6-5 and J usage is TRBJ2-1, with 9 bases lining up with TRBD2. CDR3 length: 15 residues. Germline trimming cut 0 bases from V and 9 bases from J; bases unmatched to any gene: 6. Germline-derived CDR1 and CDR2 are MNHEY and SVGAGI. CDR3 protein: CASSYSGGRGSEQFF. As DNA, the CDR3 is TGTGCCAGCAGTTACTCCGGCGGGAGGGGAAGTGAGCAGTTCTTC.

The rearrangement uses TRBV19 and TRBJ2-7; D ambiguous. Trimming pared 4 bases from V and 12 bases from J, leaving 10 bases between. Germline CDR1 and CDR2: LNHDA and SQIVND (reference sequence). This CDR3 contains 10 residues. The CDR3 nucleotides are TGTGCCAGTAGTACCCCCTTTTGGTACTTC. Translation gives CASSTPFWYF.

The chain couples TRBV27 to TRBJ1-4, with D maybe TRBD1 (5 bases). This CDR3 region has 13 residues. V lost 2 bases to trimming and J lost 8 bases, with 9 bases between them. Per germline, CDR1 MNHEY and CDR2 SMNVEV (reference sequence). This CDR3 is CASSLARGEKLFF. CDR3 coding DNA: TGTGCCAGCAGTTTAGCACGGGGGGAAAAACTGTTTTTT.

This clone was counted a few times. The chain carries TRBV28 and TRBJ2-7, with 9 bases that match TRBD2. J lost 5 bases, V lost 4 bases, and 6 bases had no gene match. The germline gives CDR1 MDHEN, CDR2 SYDVKM. This CDR3 comprises 14 residues. The CDR3: CASSYGGRGDEQYF. The CDR3 nucleotides are TGTGCCAGCAGTTACGGCGGGAGGGGTGACGAGCAGTACTTC.

The chain is built from TRBV28 and TRBJ2-1; 9 bases align to TRBD1. The length of the CDR3 is 12 residues. V lost 7 bases to trimming and J lost 8 bases; unmatched junction nucleotides: 3. Germline V CDR1 and CDR2: MDHEN, SYDVKM. The CDR3 here is CASKQGAYEQFF. The CDR3 coding sequence is TGTGCCAGCAAACAGGGGGCTTATGAGCAGTTCTTC.

This chain joins TRBV6-5 and TRBJ1-1; a weak D match, TRBD1 (5 bases). Germline loops: CDR1 MNHEY, CDR2 SVGAGI. CDR3 size: 13 residues. V lost 3 bases and J 11 bases, leaving 16 bases between the germline ends. In nucleotides, the CDR3 is TGTGCCAGCAGTTATAACCAGGGAATAATTGCTTTCTTT. Protein sequence: CASSYNQGIIAFF.

This clone came up once. V is TRBV24-1 and J is TRBJ2-7, with TRBD1 identical over 10 bases. The CDR3 is 16 amino acids. The trim removed 4 bases at V and 7 bases at J, leaving 12 bases unmatched. Germline lookup yields CDR1 KGHDR and CDR2 SFDVKD. CDR3 amino acids: CATSDSPGQGIYEQYF. CDR3 bases: TGTGCCACCAGTGACTCACCGGGACAGGGGATATATGAGCAGTACTTC.

The chain is built from TRBV25-1 and TRBJ2-2, with 7 bases lining up with TRBD1. Germline CDR1 and CDR2: MGHDK and SYGVNS. This CDR3 spans 16 amino acids. The V gene end was trimmed by 2 bases and the J gene end by 6 bases; junction bases not matched to a gene: 9. The CDR3 nucleotides are TGTGCCAGCAGTGAACCCGACAGGGCACGGGCCGGGGAGCTGTTTTTT. Translating it yields CASSEPDRARAGELFF.

This clone was recorded only once. This rearrangement joins TRBV15 to TRBJ1-4; the D gene is possibly TRBD1 (5 bases). Germline V gene lookup returns CDR1 LNHNV and CDR2 YYDKDF (reference sequence). Trimming took 0 bases from V and 8 from J, leaving 10 bases between them. This CDR3 contains 14 residues. The CDR3 reads CATSRERTPEKLFF. DNA of the CDR3: TGTGCCACCAGCAGAGAAAGGACACCGGAAAAACTGTTTTTT.

The V gene is TRBV29-1, the J gene TRBJ2-5; weak D call: TRBD1 (5 bases). This CDR3 comprises 15 residues. V lost 3 bases and J lost 4, with 18 bases in between. CDR1 and CDR2 from the germline V gene are SQVTM and ANQGSEA. As DNA, the CDR3 is TGCAGCGTTGATAATCCCGACAGTACCAGAGAGACCCAGTACTTC. Its translation: CSVDNPDSTRETQYF.

The genes are TRBV2 and TRBJ2-3, with D possibly being TRBD1 (7 bases). From germline, CDR1 is SNHLY and CDR2 FYNNEI. The CDR3 sequence is 18 residues long. Trimming pared 6 bases from V and 7 bases from J, leaving 29 bases between. The DNA for the CDR3 is TGTGCCAGCAGCAGGACAGGTTGGGCGGGAACGAACGAAAATACGCAGTATTTT. Translated, it gives CASSRTGWAGTNENTQYF.

CDR3 amino acids: CSAGDRGAYEQYF. The CDR3 region has the DNA TGCAGCGCGGGGGACAGGGGCGCCTACGAGCAGTACTTC. V is TRBV29-1 and J is TRBJ2-7; 10 bases match TRBD1. The CDR3 extends over 13 amino acids. Germline CDR1 reads SQVTM; CDR2 reads ANQGSEA. Trimming cost V 7 bases and J 2 bases; bases outside gene matches: 5.

The chain has TRBV25-1 and TRBJ2-3; D is possibly TRBD1 (5 bases). The CDR3 extends over 13 amino acids. Germline values: CDR1 MGHDK, CDR2 SYGVNS. V was cut by 2 bases and J by 5 bases, with 8 bases left in between. The CDR3 sequence is CASSEGARDTQYF. In nucleotides, the CDR3 is TGTGCCAGCAGTGAAGGGGCCCGAGATACGCAGTATTTT. Full variable domain (missing parts from reference TRBV25-1 and TRBJ2-3): EADIYQTPRYLVIGTGKKITLECSQTMGHDKMYWYQQDPGMELHLIHYSYGVNSTEKGDLSSESTVSRIRTEHFPLTLESARPSHTSQYLCASSEGARDTQYFGPGTRLTVL.

This clone is classed as medium-sized. The chain has TRBV6-5 and TRBJ1-6; TRBD1 is a possible D gene (5 bases). This CDR3 is 14 amino acids long. The germline V gene encodes CDR1 MNHEY and CDR2 SVGAGI. V was pared by 7 bases and J by 10 bases, with 17 bases between. Written as DNA, the CDR3 is TGTGCCAGCACCTCGGGGGACTTTGGCTCACCCCTCCACTTT. Protein product: CASTSGDFGSPLHF.

The chain links TRBV4-1 to TRBJ1-1; D is uncertain. From germline, CDR1 is MGHRA and CDR2 YSYEKL. This CDR3 is 15 amino acids long. Trimming cost V 4 bases and J 1 base, with 13 bases left between them. Written as DNA, the CDR3 is TGCGCCAGCAGCCCTAGAAGCGCCAGGAACACTGAAGCTTTCTTT. This gives the protein CASSPRSARNTEAFF.

V gene TRBV27 combines with J gene TRBJ2-3; no definite D call. Per germline, CDR1 MNHEY and CDR2 SMNVEV (reference sequence). This CDR3 is 12 amino acids long. V was cut by 7 bases and J by 5 bases, with 10 bases left in between. CDR3 loop: CASKNPRDTQYF. CDR3 coding DNA: TGTGCCAGCAAGAACCCTAGAGATACGCAGTATTTT.

The chain combines TRBV7-9 with TRBJ2-5; D unclear. CDR1 and CDR2 from the germline V gene are SEHNR and FQNEAQ (reference sequence). Trimming removed 5 bases from V and 1 base from J, with 8 bases in between. There are 13 residues in the CDR3. Written as DNA, the CDR3 is TGTGCCAGCAGCCCCCGAGGCCAAGAGACCCAGTACTTC. Translated: CASSPRGQETQYF.

The chain recombines TRBV5-6 with TRBJ2-7; the D gene is possibly TRBD1 (6 bases). This CDR3 has 16 residues. V lost 6 bases and J 3 bases, leaving 22 bases between the germline ends. Germline CDR1 and CDR2: SGHDT and YYEEEE. The CDR3 sequence is CASTRTPEDSHYEQYF. CDR3 coding DNA: TGTGCCAGCACCCGTACCCCCGAGGACAGCCACTACGAGCAGTACTTC.

This chain connects TRBV11-2 to TRBJ2-1; maybe TRBD2 (7 bases). CDR1 SGHAT and CDR2 FQNNGV come from the germline V gene. CDR3 length: 17 amino acids. Trimming pared 6 bases from V and 3 bases from J, leaving 21 bases between. In nucleotides, the CDR3 is TGTGCCAGCAGTTCGACGAGGGGGAGGGCCATCTACAATGAGCAGTTCTTC. Its translation: CASSSTRGRAIYNEQFF.

The V gene is TRBV2, the J gene TRBJ2-1; D perhaps matches TRBD1 (6 bases). Germline V gives CDR1 SNHLY, CDR2 FYNNEI. The V and J ends lost 8 bases and 1 base respectively, with 12 bases between them. This CDR3 has 14 residues. DNA for the CDR3: TGTGCCAGCCGCCGACAGGAGTCCTACAATGAGCAGTTCTTC. It is translated as CASRRQESYNEQFF.

This chain uses TRBV3-1 (or the pseudogene TRBV3-2) with TRBJ1-6; 7 bases agree with TRBD1. Germline loops: CDR1 LGHDT, CDR2 YNNKEL (reference sequence). The CDR3 runs 16 residues. V trimming: 4 bases; J trimming: 5 bases; junction bases outside the gene matches: 8. The CDR3 spells CASSLRQGLHNSPLHF. The CDR3 nucleotides are TGTGCCAGCAGCCTCCGACAGGGCCTCCATAATTCACCCCTCCACTTT.

The chain joins TRBV4-1 to TRBJ2-2, with D possibly TRBD1 on 5 matching bases. Per the germline V gene, CDR1 is MGHRA and CDR2 is YSYEKL. The CDR3 is 13 amino acids. V lost 4 bases, J lost 6 bases, and 9 bases lay in between. For the CDR3, the DNA is TGCGCCAGCAGCCTTACAGGATCCGGGGAGCTGTTTTTT. Translation gives CASSLTGSGELFF.

The chain couples TRBV2 to TRBJ1-3; D unclear. The V gene lost 4 bases and the J gene lost 0 bases, with 13 bases spanning the gap. CDR1 SNHLY and CDR2 FYNNEI come from the germline V gene. The CDR3 is 16 amino acids. The CDR3 loop is CASSVRTPNSGNTIYF. CDR3 DNA: TGTGCCAGCAGTGTTCGAACCCCTAACTCTGGAAACACCATATATTTT.